A single sample gave rise to the 8 T cell receptor beta chains below, sequenced in a study of OX40 agonist ivuxolimab in advanced cancers. TCRdb keeps only in-frame clones here, not all; method: immunoSEQ multiplex PCR. The sample yields tens of thousands of clones, 75% to 85% seen once. Here the sequenced sample was CD4+ or CD8+ T cells sorted from blood, taken in a trial of the OX40 agonist ivuxolimab. These receptor sequences come from an adult with an advanced solid tumor such as melanoma, head and neck, liver or kidney cancer.

The V call is TRBV19, the J call TRBJ2-4; 9 positions agree with TRBD1. The V and J ends lost 2 bases and 4 bases, in that order; junction bases with no gene match: 3. This CDR3 is 15 amino acids long. CDR1 and CDR2 (germline): LNHDA, SQIVND (reference sequence). CDR3 loop: CASSITGGLKNIQYF. CDR3 nucleotide sequence: TGTGCCAGTAGTATAACAGGGGGCTTGAAAAACATTCAGTACTTC.

The chain recombines TRBV7-9 with TRBJ1-5; tentative D call: TRBD1 (6 bases). The CDR3 totals 14 residues. V dropped 4 bases and J dropped 3 bases, with 10 bases sitting between them. Germline V gene lookup returns CDR1 SEHNR and CDR2 FQNEAQ (reference sequence). CDR3 sequence (DNA): TGTGCCAGCAGCTCCACAGGGTACAATCAGCCCCAGCATTTT. Amino acids: CASSSTGYNQPQHF.

A single count supports this clone. This rearrangement joins TRBV15 to TRBJ1-1, with TRBD1 identical over 10 bases. CDR1 and CDR2 (germline): LNHNV, YYDKDF (reference sequence). V shed 3 bases, J shed 5 bases, and the junction held 6 bases outside the gene matches. The CDR3 covers 15 residues. As DNA, the CDR3 is TGTGCCACCAGCAGCGGGGGACAGGGGAAGACTGAAGCTTTCTTT. This gives the protein CATSSGGQGKTEAFF.

This clone appeared once. The chain links TRBV19 to TRBJ1-5; 9 positions match TRBD1. The junction had 8 bases not matched to a gene; V was cut back by 1 base and J by 1 base. The CDR3 is made up of 18 amino acids. The germline V gene has CDR1 LNHDA and CDR2 SQIVND (reference sequence). As DNA, the CDR3 is TGTGCCAGTAGTATAGGCCGAGGGACAGGGCGGAGCAATCAGCCCCAGCATTTT. This gives the protein CASSIGRGTGRSNQPQHF.

As DNA, the CDR3 is TGCAGCGTCGCTGAGGGGACAGTGAATTCACCCCTCCACTTT. This sequence encodes CSVAEGTVNSPLHF. The V call is TRBV29-1, the J call TRBJ1-6; 7 bases are a match to TRBD1. Germline V CDR1 and CDR2: SQVTM, ANQGSEA. The CDR3 covers 14 residues. Trimming at V came to 6 bases and at J to 7 bases, leaving 9 bases not matched to a gene.

This sequence joins TRBV5-4 and TRBJ1-6; 8 bases are shared with TRBD1. J was trimmed by 7 bases and V by 0 bases; bases with no gene match: 6. The CDR3 runs to 16 residues. Germline assignment: CDR1 SGHNT and CDR2 YYREEE (reference sequence). CDR3 DNA: TGTGCCAGCAGCTTGGAGCTACAGGGGGGAAATTCACCCCTCCACTTT. Translated: CASSLELQGGNSPLHF.

The chain carries TRBV10-3 and TRBJ1-3; no definite D call. Trimming left V 2 bases short and J 4 bases short, with 9 bases between. CDR3 size: 14 residues. Germline V CDR1 and CDR2: ENHRY, SYGVKD. The CDR3 DNA is TGTGCCATCAGTGAGAGGGTTTCGGGAAACACCATATATTTT. Translating it yields CAISERVSGNTIYF.

This clone was picked up a small number of times. The J gene is TRBJ2-3, the V gene TRBV5-1; TRBD1 aligns across 9 bases. J gave up 8 bases and V 4 bases, and 5 bases lay outside the gene matches. The CDR3 sequence is 13 residues long. The germline V gene has CDR1 SGHRS and CDR2 YFSETQ. CDR3 amino acids: CASSPGQGTTQYF. The CDR3 DNA reads as TGCGCCAGCAGCCCGGGACAGGGAACTACGCAGTATTTT.